Below, 28 T cell receptor beta chains from the same sample are listed, as sequenced in a study of identical twins (dated by TCRdb to 2015 to 2016). The library was prepared using 5' RACE. Sequencing used an Illumina HiSeq 2000. TCRdb reran the public reads through fastp at Q25 and MiXCR, keeping productive beta chains. A single entry per CDR3 protein holds the most common genes and DNA from its merged rows. The table for this sample lists roughly 250,000 distinct CDR3 sequences; around 15% of them were counted only once. Clones ranked in the top ten supply approximately 10% of the sample. Sequenced: memory (CD45RO+) T cells sorted from blood. In the paper's terms, the cell subset or site label means: CD45RO+ enriched T cells. The receptors were gathered from a woman between 18 and 29 years old in good health.

This chain uses TRBV6-5 with TRBJ2-7, with 11 bases that match TRBD2. The CDR3 is made up of 18 amino acids. CDR1 is MNHEY, CDR2 SVGAGI, per germline. V shed 4 bases and J 4 bases; nucleotides not matched to a gene: 15. CDR3 in amino acids: CASSSPRGSGRGGYEQYF. Here the CDR3 DNA reads TGTGCCAGCAGTTCACCTCGGGGTAGCGGGAGGGGAGGGTACGAGCAGTACTTC.

V and J are TRBV3-1 and TRBJ1-6, with 8 bases matching TRBD1. The germline gives CDR1 LGHDT, CDR2 YNNKEL (reference sequence). The CDR3 has 16 amino acids. The V gene end was trimmed by 4 bases and the J gene end by 5 bases; junction bases not matched to a gene: 7. The CDR3 loop is CASSLFGQGNNSPLHF. For the CDR3, the DNA is TGTGCCAGCAGCCTTTTCGGACAGGGAAATAATTCACCCCTCCACTTT.

This clonotype was recorded a few times. This rearrangement joins TRBV19 to TRBJ2-4, with unresolved D. Germline values: CDR1 LNHDA, CDR2 SQIVND (reference sequence). The CDR3 consists of 15 residues. Trimming shortened V by 5 bases and J by 1 base, and 12 bases separated the two germline ends. CDR3 loop: CASSPDPRAKNIQYF. CDR3 nucleotides: TGTGCCAGTAGTCCGGACCCGAGGGCCAAAAACATTCAGTACTTC. The full variable domain, rest sourced from reference TRBV19 and TRBJ2-4, is DGGITQSPKYLFRKEGQNVTLSCEQNLNHDAMYWYRQDPGQGLRLIYYSQIVNDFQKGDIAEGYSVSREKKESFPLTVTSAQKNPTAFYLCASSPDPRAKNIQYFGAGTRLSVL.

V and J are TRBV11-2 and TRBJ2-1; D gene ambiguous. The germline gives CDR1 SGHAT, CDR2 FQNNGV. There are 16 residues in the CDR3. The germline V and J ends were trimmed by 7 bases and 9 bases, with 25 bases remaining between them. The CDR3 nucleotides are TGTGCCAGCACCCTTAAACCGGTAATACAGAAAGGTGAGCAGTTCTTC. It yields the protein CASTLKPVIQKGEQFF.

V gene TRBV6-4 combines with J gene TRBJ1-1, with a possible D match to TRBD1 (5 bases). V was shortened by 4 bases and J by 3 bases, with 9 bases between the two germline ends. There are 13 residues in the CDR3. Germline values: CDR1 MRHNA, CDR2 SNTAGT. CDR3 nucleotides: TGTGCCAGCAGTGCACAGGAGGACACTGAAGCTTTCTTT. Residues: CASSAQEDTEAFF.

This clonotype was found a few times. The gene calls are TRBV5-6 and TRBJ2-1; maybe TRBD1 (6 bases). Germline lookup yields CDR1 SGHDT and CDR2 YYEEEE. CDR3 length: 15 residues. V was clipped by 4 bases and J by 2 bases, with 13 bases between them. The CDR3 bases are TGTGCCAGCAGCCCTAGTGACAGGCCCTACAATGAGCAGTTCTTC. Translating it yields CASSPSDRPYNEQFF. Supplemented by reference TRBV5-6 and TRBJ2-1, the full variable domain reads DAGVTQSPTHLIKTRGQQVTLRCSPKSGHDTVSWYQQALGQGPQFIFQYYEEEERQRGNFPDRFSGHQFPNYSSELNVNALLLGDSALYLCASSPSDRPYNEQFFGPGTRLTVL.

This clonotype appeared once. The rearrangement uses TRBV18 and TRBJ2-3, with a tentative D call TRBD2 (5 bases). This CDR3 spans 14 amino acids. Between the trimmed V and J ends, which lost 2 bases and 4 bases, there was a span of 10 bases. Germline V gene lookup returns CDR1 KGHSH and CDR2 LQKENI. The CDR3 DNA reads TGTGCCAGCTCACCAGCTGGAGGCGCAGATACGCAGTATTTT. It translates to CASSPAGGADTQYF.

The chain uses TRBV4-1 and TRBJ2-5, with 8 positions matching TRBD1. Germline CDR1 MGHRA, CDR2 YSYEKL. There are 17 residues in the CDR3. V shed 4 bases, J shed 1 base, and the junction held 11 bases outside the gene matches. The CDR3 reads CASSLLEPGQAQETQYF. The CDR3 nucleotides are TGCGCCAGCAGCCTTTTAGAGCCGGGACAGGCCCAAGAGACCCAGTACTTC.

The V gene is TRBV6-5, the J gene TRBJ2-1, with D unclear. Germline CDR1 reads MNHEY; CDR2 reads SVGAGI. The CDR3 runs 12 residues. Trimming stripped 8 bases from V and 7 bases from J, with 12 bases between. The CDR3 here is CASQDGRNEQFF. DNA for the CDR3: TGTGCCAGCCAGGACGGACGAAATGAGCAGTTCTTC.

This clonotype was seen many times. This chain connects TRBV12-3 or TRBV12-4 to TRBJ1-2; possible D gene TRBD1, 5 bases. Deletions cut 5 bases from V and 5 bases from J, with 12 bases between. The CDR3 has 13 residues. CDR3 region: CASSLRGAYGYTF. CDR3 sequence (DNA): TGTGCCAGCAGTCTAAGGGGAGCTTATGGCTACACCTTC.

The chain employs TRBV4-2 and TRBJ2-7; D may correspond to TRBD1 or TRBD2 (6 bases each). Germline V lookup: CDR1 LGHNA, CDR2 YNFKEQ. V was cut by 1 base and J by 2 bases, with 12 bases left in between. The CDR3 sequence is 15 residues long. The CDR3 region has the DNA TGTGCCAGCAGCCAAGGGGGGGCGGCCGCCTACGAGCAGTACTTC. It is translated as CASSQGGAAAYEQYF.

This clonotype was detected only a few times. CDR3 residues: CASSPPSAYEQYF. The CDR3 coding sequence is TGTGCCAGCAGCCCGCCCTCAGCCTACGAGCAGTACTTC. V is TRBV5-6 and J is TRBJ2-7; the D is unclear. The V and J ends lost 4 bases and 2 bases respectively, with 10 bases between them. Germline CDR1 and CDR2: SGHDT and YYEEEE. There are 13 residues in the CDR3. Variable domain in full (rest from reference TRBV5-6 and TRBJ2-7): DAGVTQSPTHLIKTRGQQVTLRCSPKSGHDTVSWYQQALGQGPQFIFQYYEEEERQRGNFPDRFSGHQFPNYSSELNVNALLLGDSALYLCASSPPSAYEQYFGPGTRLTVT.

This clonotype was found a few times. This chain joins TRBV6-2 or TRBV6-3 and TRBJ1-1; 9 bases map to TRBD1. From germline, CDR1 is MNHEY and CDR2 SVGEGT. The CDR3 has 16 residues. With V trimmed by 6 bases and J by 0 bases, 8 bases remained unmatched. The CDR3 sequence: CASRPGTGSLNTEAFF. CDR3 DNA sequence: TGTGCCAGCAGGCCCGGGACAGGGTCGCTGAACACTGAAGCTTTCTTT.

This chain uses TRBV20-1 with TRBJ2-7, with 8 positions matching TRBD2. From germline, CDR1 is DFQATT and CDR2 SNEGSKA (reference sequence). V shed 6 bases, J shed 4 bases, and the junction held 11 bases outside the gene matches. The CDR3 is 14 residues long. This chain's CDR3 is CSAAAGREAYEQYF. The CDR3 DNA follows: TGCAGTGCCGCGGCTGGGCGGGAGGCGTACGAGCAGTACTTC.

This clonotype was seen more than once but under ten times. V usage is TRBV20-1 and J usage is TRBJ1-1; D unresolved. The CDR3 covers 13 residues. Germline V gene sequence: CDR1 DFQATT, CDR2 SNEGSKA (reference sequence). Between the trimmed V and J ends, which lost 6 bases and 1 base, there was a span of 12 bases. The CDR3 region has the DNA TGCAGTGCATTTACGAGCGGGAACACTGAAGCTTTCTTT. This gives the protein CSAFTSGNTEAFF.

This chain connects TRBV11-2 to TRBJ2-5, with 10 nucleotides matching TRBD2. Germline CDR1 SGHAT, CDR2 FQNNGV. CDR3 length: 16 amino acids. V was pared by 6 bases and J by 1 base, with 8 bases of the junction left unmatched. CDR3 DNA: TGTGCCAGCAGGAGGGGCCAGCGGGGGGGCCAAGAGACCCAGTACTTC. Its protein product is CASRRGQRGGQETQYF.

The V call is TRBV28, the J call TRBJ2-1, with D hard to call. CDR1 is MDHEN and CDR2 is SYDVKM in the germline V gene. The germline V and J ends were trimmed by 2 bases and 7 bases, with 9 bases remaining between them. The CDR3 is 13 residues long. The CDR3 DNA is TGTGCCAGCAGTTTAAGGGCTGTTAATGAGCAGTTCTTC. It encodes CASSLRAVNEQFF.

In the case of this clonotype: A clone one base away is much larger, so this may be a read error. The V gene is TRBV7-6, the J gene TRBJ2-7; D not certain. The CDR3 runs 13 residues. Trimming took 9 bases from V and 1 from J, leaving 13 bases between them. Germline loops: CDR1 SGHVS, CDR2 FNYEAQ. CDR3 region: CARSRTDSYEQYF. The CDR3 DNA reads as TGTGCCAGAAGTAGGACGGATTCCTACGAGCAGTACTTC.

Only a few counts were recorded for this clonotype. The gene calls are TRBV7-8 and TRBJ2-3; possibly TRBD2 for D (6 bases). Trimming removed 1 base from V and 8 bases from J, with 10 bases in between. CDR3 length: 13 amino acids. Germline-derived CDR1 and CDR2 are SGHVS and FQNEAQ. The CDR3 is CASSLVLGGTQYF. CDR3 sequence (DNA): TGTGCCAGCAGCTTAGTGCTGGGGGGTACGCAGTATTTT.

This clonotype was observed many times. V usage is TRBV12-3 or TRBV12-4 and J usage is TRBJ2-2; D not certain. Trimming cost V 8 bases and J 1 base, with 8 bases left between them. The CDR3 loop spans 13 amino acids. The CDR3 nucleotides are TGTGCCAGCGAACACCAGAACACCGGGGAGCTGTTTTTT. Protein product: CASEHQNTGELFF.

About this clonotype itself: This clone may be a read error of a much larger clone one base away. This chain's CDR3 is CASSQRGSYNEQFF. CDR3 bases: TGTGCCAGCAGCCAGCGGGGGTCCTACAATGAGCAGTTCTTC. The chain combines TRBV6-4 with TRBJ2-1; 8 nucleotides agree with TRBD2. Germline V gives CDR1 MRHNA, CDR2 SNTAGT. The trim removed 6 bases at V and 1 base at J, leaving 2 bases unmatched. The CDR3 contains 14 residues.

This chain connects TRBV10-3 to TRBJ1-2; 7 bases map to TRBD1. The length of the CDR3 is 14 residues. CDR1 is ENHRY, CDR2 SYGVKD, per germline. Trimming removed 0 bases from V and 3 bases from J; junction bases left unmatched: 1. CDR3 loop: CAISESGQYYGYTF. DNA of the CDR3: TGTGCCATCAGTGAGTCGGGACAGTACTATGGCTACACCTTC.

The sample holds a few counts of this clonotype. The rearrangement links TRBV10-3 to TRBJ1-1; D is ambiguous. Looked up from germline, CDR1 is ENHRY and CDR2 is SYGVKD. The V gene lost 4 bases and the J gene lost 4 bases, with 10 bases spanning the gap. The CDR3 has 13 residues. CDR3 region: CAISGGRVTEAFF. The CDR3 nucleotides are TGTGCCATCAGTGGAGGGAGAGTCACTGAAGCTTTCTTT.

This clonotype appeared a few times. CDR3 sequence: CASSQEPLAGPYNEQFF. CDR3 nucleotide sequence: TGCGCCAGCAGCCAAGAACCTCTTGCGGGACCCTACAATGAGCAGTTCTTC. The chain carries TRBV4-3 and TRBJ2-1; perhaps TRBD2 as D (6 bases). Between the trimmed V and J ends, which lost 0 bases and 2 bases, there was a span of 14 bases. The CDR3 is 17 residues long. Germline values: CDR1 LGHNA, CDR2 YSLEER.

This chain joins TRBV3-1 and TRBJ1-4; D is undetermined. V lost 5 bases and J lost 6, with 22 bases in between. CDR3 size: 17 residues. The V gene's germline CDR1 is LGHDT and CDR2 YNNKEL (reference sequence). The CDR3, as DNA: TGTGCCAGCAGCTTGAGATCGTCGGCAAGGGAATATGAAAAACTGTTTTTT. Translated, it gives CASSLRSSAREYEKLFF.

This clonotype was counted ten times or more. This chain connects TRBV6-2 or TRBV6-3 to TRBJ2-7; possibly TRBD1 for D (5 bases). The CDR3 extends over 14 amino acids. CDR1 MNHEY and CDR2 SVGEGT come from the germline V gene. Trimming took off 6 bases at V and 2 bases at J, with 14 bases between the two ends. This CDR3 reads CASRLTDYTYEQYF. CDR3 in DNA: TGTGCCAGCAGATTGACAGATTACACCTACGAGCAGTACTTC.

This clonotype was detected many times. The rearrangement uses TRBV5-1 and TRBJ1-3; no clear D gene. The CDR3 contains 13 residues. Germline CDR1 and CDR2: SGHRS and YFSETQ. Trimming left V 0 bases short and J 3 bases short, with 4 bases between. The CDR3: CASSLGGGNTIYF. The CDR3 DNA sequence: TGCGCCAGCAGCTTGGGCGGTGGAAACACCATATATTTT.

This clonotype was detected only a few times. The genes are TRBV5-1 and TRBJ1-4, with no clear D. The CDR3 sequence is 14 residues long. Trimming removed 0 bases from V and 7 bases from J, with 10 bases in between. Germline V gene data show CDR1 as SGHRS and CDR2 as YFSETQ. The CDR3 spells CASSLDGAPEKLFF. The DNA of the CDR3 is TGCGCCAGCAGCTTGGACGGAGCCCCTGAAAAACTGTTTTTT.